Shown below are 31 T cell receptor beta chains from a single sample sequenced in a study of vaccination and CD4 T cells after COVID-19. An Oncomine TCR Beta short-read assay was used to sequence the DNA from cultured CD4+ T cells. Via MiXCR, TCRdb re-called the PCR reads, giving one row per CDR3 protein. Here the sample spans under 25,000 distinct CDR3 sequences, 40% being singletons. Sample treatment: approximately nine-day PBMC culture with coronavirus spike peptide pools or control peptides (ViraFEST assay). No antigens are known for them. The sample consisted of CD4+ T cells from blood, cultured in vitro, taken after SARS-CoV-2 vaccination. These receptors all stem from a human donor who had recovered from COVID-19.

This rearrangement joins TRBV7-6 to TRBJ2-5; D gene unclear. Germline CDR1 SGHVS, CDR2 FNYEAQ. CDR3 length: 11 residues. V was cut by 11 bases and J by 4 bases, with 11 bases left in between. The CDR3 spells CAGAYGETQYF. The CDR3 DNA reads TGTGCCGGCGCTTACGGAGAGACCCAGTACTTC.

In nucleotides, the CDR3 is TGTGCCAGCAGCTTGGAGGGCCCCCCGAACACCGGGGAGCTGTTTTTT. This translates into CASSLEGPPNTGELFF. The chain recombines TRBV11-3 with TRBJ2-2; TRBD2 is a possible D gene (6 bases). Trimming cost V 3 bases and J 0 bases, with 11 bases left between them. The CDR3 has 16 residues. CDR1 and CDR2 (germline): SGHNT, YENEEA. Full variable domain (missing parts from reference TRBV11-3 and TRBJ2-2): EAGVVQSPRYKIIEKKQPVAFWCNPISGHNTLYWYLQNLGQGPELLIRYENEEAVDDSQLPKDRFSAERLKGVDSTLKIQPAELGDSAVYLCASSLEGPPNTGELFFGEGSRLTVL.

The chain joins TRBV21-1 to TRBJ1-3; the tabulated D call, TRBD1, remains unverified against the DNA. TRBV21-1 is recorded as a pseudogene. The CDR3 is 18 amino acids. CDR3 region: CASSKVESDRGLGNTTYF. CDR3 DNA sequence: TGTGCCAGCAGCAAAGTCGAATCCGACAGGGGGCTTGGAAACACCACATATTTT.

For this clonotype: An end of the junction differs from the germline gene, which may be a read error. The chain uses TRBV7-8 and TRBJ1-1; D possibly corresponds to TRBD1 (5 bases). The CDR3 is 13 residues long. Germline V lookup: CDR1 SGHVS, CDR2 FQNEAQ. The CDR3 loop is CVSSLASGTEAFF. The CDR3 bases are TGTGTCAGCAGCTTAGCGTCAGGGACTGAAGCTTTCTTT.

The chain links TRBV6-1 to TRBJ1-2; 8 bases match TRBD1. CDR3 length: 15 residues. Trimming at V came to 6 bases and at J to 0 bases, leaving 6 bases not matched to a gene. CDR1 is MNHNS, CDR2 SASEGT, per germline. The CDR3 nucleotides are TGTGCCAGCAGGGCAGGGGGCGACGCTAACTATGGCTACACCTTC. It translates to CASRAGGDANYGYTF.

The chain joins TRBV6-1 to TRBJ1-5; the D gene is possibly TRBD1 (5 bases). Trimming pared 6 bases from V and 4 bases from J, leaving 10 bases between. This CDR3 region has 13 residues. Germline CDR1 and CDR2: MNHNS and SASEGT. Here the CDR3 DNA reads TGTGCCAGCAGGGGACGGGGGAATCAGCCCCAGCATTTT. Protein: CASRGRGNQPQHF.

This clonotype was seen a handful of times. The chain links TRBV19 to TRBJ1-2; no reliable D call. CDR1 and CDR2 (germline): LNHDA, SQIVND (reference sequence). This CDR3 region has 14 residues. V was pared by 9 bases and J by 0 bases, with 14 bases between. CDR3 protein: CASSPQQTNYGYTF. The DNA for the CDR3 is TGTGCCAGCTCCCCCCAGCAGACTAACTATGGCTACACCTTC.

This rearrangement joins TRBV11-2 to TRBJ2-7; TRBD1 aligns across 9 bases. Germline CDR1 is SGHAT and CDR2 is FQNNGV. This CDR3 is built from 15 residues. The V and J ends lost 3 bases and 3 bases, in that order; junction bases with no gene match: 6. The CDR3 is CASSFGQGTLYEQYF. The DNA of the CDR3 is TGTGCCAGCAGCTTCGGACAGGGGACCCTCTACGAGCAGTACTTC.

V and J are TRBV28 and TRBJ2-3; 7 nucleotides line up with TRBD2. This CDR3 has 16 amino acids. J gave up 1 base and V 4 bases, and 8 bases lay outside the gene matches. Germline CDR1 reads MDHEN; CDR2 reads SYDVKM. The CDR3 DNA reads TGTGCCAGCAGTTCGGCGGGAGTAAGGCGCACAGATACGCAGTATTTT. Its protein is CASSSAGVRRTDTQYF.

The J gene is TRBJ2-7, the V gene TRBV2; D is perhaps TRBD2 (6 bases). V was pared by 1 base and J by 0 bases, with 7 bases between. Germline V gene sequence: CDR1 SNHLY, CDR2 FYNNEI. This CDR3 spans 14 amino acids. The CDR3 reads CASSEVGSSYEQYF. The CDR3 DNA is TGTGCCAGCAGTGAAGTCGGGAGCTCCTACGAGCAGTACTTC.

The genes are TRBV7-9 and TRBJ2-3, with TRBD2 matching 12 bases. The CDR3 has 17 amino acids. The V and J ends lost 1 base and 5 bases, in that order; junction bases with no gene match: 7. The germline V gene encodes CDR1 SEHNR and CDR2 FQNEAQ (reference sequence). CDR3 loop: CASSLGRLAGVVDTQYF. CDR3 bases: TGTGCCAGCAGCTTAGGCCGACTAGCGGGAGTGGTAGATACGCAGTATTTT.

The CDR3 DNA follows: TGTGCCAGCAGCCTACGCCCGGACGGGAACACTGAAGCTTTCTTT. This encodes CASSLRPDGNTEAFF. The chain recombines TRBV7-9 with TRBJ1-1; D remains ambiguous. The CDR3 covers 15 residues. The V end was cut by 5 bases, the J end by 1 base, with 14 bases between. The germline CDR1 and CDR2 sequences are SEHNR and FQNEAQ (reference sequence). The variable domain in full, completed from reference TRBV7-9 and TRBJ1-1, reads DTGVSQNPRHKITKRGQNVTFRCDPISEHNRLYWYRQTLGQGPEFLTYFQNEAQLEKSRLLSDRFSAERPKGSFSTLEIQRTEQGDSAMYLCASSLRPDGNTEAFFGQGTRLTVV.

The rearrangement uses TRBV14 and TRBJ1-1; D is possibly TRBD1 (5 bases). The V gene's germline CDR1 is SGHDN and CDR2 FVKESK. V shed 1 base and J shed 0 bases, with 12 bases lying between them. CDR3 length: 16 residues. The CDR3 loop is CASSQVYGAVNTEAFF. CDR3 in DNA: TGTGCCAGCAGCCAAGTGTATGGGGCCGTGAACACTGAAGCTTTCTTT.

There are a few counts of this clonotype. The chain is built from TRBV6-2 or TRBV6-3 and TRBJ1-5, with a weak D call TRBD1 (5 bases). V was cut by 0 bases and J by 4 bases, with 7 bases left in between. Germline V gene sequence: CDR1 MNHEY, CDR2 SVGEGT. The CDR3 extends over 14 amino acids. CDR3 protein: CASSYSGGNQPQHF. As DNA, the CDR3 is TGTGCCAGCAGTTACTCCGGGGGGAATCAGCCCCAGCATTTT.

This chain uses TRBV6-2 or TRBV6-3 with TRBJ2-7; D gene uncertain. The V end lost 5 bases, the J end lost 3 bases, and 14 bases lay between the germline ends. This CDR3 spans 14 amino acids. Germline assignment: CDR1 MNHEY and CDR2 SVGEGT. In nucleotides, the CDR3 is TGTGCCAGCAGTCTTCGGACGCGGAACTACGAGCAGTACTTC. It yields the protein CASSLRTRNYEQYF.

The chain employs TRBV5-5 and TRBJ1-2, with a possible D match to TRBD1 (5 bases). The germline V gene has CDR1 SGHKS and CDR2 YYEKEE (reference sequence). The V end lost 4 bases, the J end lost 7 bases, and 20 bases lay between the germline ends. CDR3 size: 15 residues. The CDR3 nucleotides read TGTGCCAGCAGCGGGGGTTGGACCGATTTTGCTGGCTACACCTTC. It is translated as CASSGGWTDFAGYTF.

The chain links TRBV19 to TRBJ2-6, with D tentatively TRBD1 (6 bases). The V gene's germline CDR1 is LNHDA and CDR2 SQIVND (reference sequence). V was clipped by 3 bases and J by 0 bases, with 9 bases between them. The CDR3 is 16 residues long. CDR3: CASSILQGSGANVLTF. CDR3 DNA: TGTGCCAGTAGTATTTTACAGGGCTCTGGGGCCAACGTCCTGACTTTC.

The V call is TRBV5-4, the J call TRBJ1-6; D possibly corresponds to TRBD1 (5 bases). Germline V CDR1 and CDR2: SGHNT, YYREEE (reference sequence). Trimming removed 4 bases from V and 10 bases from J, with 18 bases in between. The CDR3 totals 15 residues. CDR3 nucleotide sequence: TGTGCCAGCAGCCTCGGATCTGGGGCGAGATCACCCCTCCACTTT. Protein: CASSLGSGARSPLHF.

The J gene is TRBJ2-1, the V gene TRBV19, with 8 positions matching TRBD2. Per germline, CDR1 LNHDA and CDR2 SQIVND (reference sequence). This CDR3 is 15 amino acids long. The junction had 2 bases not matched to a gene; V was cut back by 3 bases and J by 1 base. CDR3 amino acids: CASSIGGRSYNEQFF. CDR3 sequence (DNA): TGTGCCAGTAGTATCGGCGGGAGGTCCTACAATGAGCAGTTCTTC.

The chain employs TRBV6-1 and TRBJ1-2; no definite D call. This CDR3 spans 14 amino acids. Germline V gene data show CDR1 as MNHNS and CDR2 as SASEGT. The ends were cut back, 3 bases at V and 6 bases at J, with 14 bases in the middle. In nucleotides, the CDR3 is TGTGCCAGCAGTGAGTCAGCCCTGAGGCATGGCTACACCTTC. Its translation: CASSESALRHGYTF.

The V gene is TRBV6-2 or TRBV6-3, the J gene TRBJ1-1; 7 bases are shared with TRBD1. V was clipped by 5 bases and J by 7 bases; unmatched bases: 7. The CDR3 extends over 13 amino acids. Germline CDR1 is MNHEY and CDR2 is SVGEGT. The chain's CDR3 is CASSDQGEVEAFF. The CDR3, as DNA: TGTGCCAGCAGTGACCAGGGGGAGGTTGAAGCTTTCTTT.

A few counts support this clonotype. This chain connects TRBV2 to TRBJ2-7, with D hard to call. V gave up 6 bases and J gave up 7 bases, with 28 bases separating them. This CDR3 is 17 amino acids long. Germline-derived CDR1 and CDR2 are SNHLY and FYNNEI. The CDR3: CASRPTVPDRSPREQYF. In DNA, the CDR3 is TGTGCCAGCAGACCCACAGTTCCGGACCGCTCTCCCCGGGAGCAGTACTTC.

This clonotype was counted between two and nine times. The chain has TRBV5-6 and TRBJ1-2, with 7 bases that match TRBD1. V gave up 4 bases and J gave up 7 bases; unmatched junction bases: 16. Germline V gene lookup returns CDR1 SGHDT and CDR2 YYEEEE. The CDR3 sequence is 16 residues long. CDR3 sequence reads: CASSLPRDSLLGGYTF. CDR3 nucleotide sequence: TGTGCCAGCAGCCTACCTAGGGACAGCCTCCTTGGTGGCTACACCTTC.

The rearrangement uses TRBV2 and TRBJ1-6, with TRBD1 matching over 10 bases. CDR1 and CDR2 from the germline V gene are SNHLY and FYNNEI. CDR3 length equals 15 residues. Losses at the gene ends were 4 bases for V and 9 bases for J; bases not matched to a gene: 6. The CDR3 protein is CASSVLTGGSSPLHF. The DNA for the CDR3 is TGTGCCAGCAGTGTATTGACAGGGGGCAGTTCACCCCTCCACTTT.

Only a few counts were recorded for this clonotype. The chain uses TRBV21-1 and TRBJ2-5; TRBD1, the D gene given by the table, was not confirmed from the DNA. TRBV21-1 is reported as a pseudogene. CDR3 size: 17 residues. The CDR3, as DNA: TGTGCCAGCAGCAAAGGGCGCCAGCGGGGGCCGAAGAAGACCCAGTACTTC. It is translated as CASSKGRQRGPKKTQYF.

This clonotype turned up a few times. The chain carries TRBV18 and TRBJ1-6; no reliable D call. V shed 3 bases and J shed 8 bases, with 20 bases lying between them. This CDR3 is built from 17 residues. The germline CDR1 and CDR2 sequences are KGHSH and LQKENI. Here the CDR3 DNA reads TGTGCCAGCTCACCTCTCCCGCGGAGTAGGATGGATTCACCCCTCCACTTT. It is translated as CASSPLPRSRMDSPLHF.

Only a few counts were recorded for this clonotype. The chain uses TRBV5-4 and TRBJ2-2, with 8 bases matching TRBD1. The length of the CDR3 is 16 residues. The V gene's germline CDR1 is SGHNT and CDR2 YYREEE (reference sequence). Losses at the gene ends were 4 bases for V and 7 bases for J; bases not matched to a gene: 12. CDR3 amino acids: CASSTGQGGRSGELFF. The CDR3 nucleotides read TGTGCCAGCAGCACCGGACAGGGCGGTCGGAGCGGGGAGCTGTTTTTT.

This chain connects TRBV20-1 to TRBJ2-1; TRBD2 matches at 8 bases. Germline CDR1 is DFQATT and CDR2 is SNEGSKA (reference sequence). The CDR3 consists of 16 residues. V lost 0 bases and J lost 0; bases outside the gene matches: 4. This CDR3 reads CSARDRSGSSYNEQFF. The CDR3 DNA sequence: TGCAGTGCTAGAGATCGGAGCGGGAGCTCCTACAATGAGCAGTTCTTC.

J is TRBJ1-2 and V is TRBV6-4; D may be TRBD1 (6 bases). CDR1 is MRHNA and CDR2 is SNTAGT in the germline V gene. V was trimmed by 0 bases and J by 2 bases, leaving 13 bases between them. The CDR3 covers 16 residues. Here the CDR3 reads CASSDSGKGGNYGYTF. The DNA for the CDR3 is TGTGCCAGCAGTGACTCGGGAAAGGGGGGGAACTATGGCTACACCTTC.

This chain uses TRBV7-6 with TRBJ2-2, with D uncertain. This CDR3 has 13 residues. Germline lookup yields CDR1 SGHVS and CDR2 FNYEAQ. The ends were cut back, 2 bases at V and 10 bases at J, with 11 bases in the middle. The CDR3 region is CASSLRKLVELFF. The CDR3 DNA reads TGTGCCAGCAGCTTACGCAAGCTGGTGGAGCTGTTTTTT.

The V and J genes are TRBV2 and TRBJ2-7, with TRBD1 matching 11 bases. Germline trimming cut 6 bases from V and 6 bases from J; bases unmatched to any gene: 4. This CDR3 has 13 residues. Germline V CDR1 and CDR2: SNHLY, FYNNEI. CDR3 region: CASRTGQGVEQYF. In DNA, the CDR3 is TGTGCCAGCAGAACGGGACAGGGGGTCGAGCAGTACTTC.